Listed below are T cell receptor beta chains from one sample, sequenced in a study of molecular identifiers for immune sequencing clone quantification. One entry per CDR3 protein, called by TCRdb with MiXCR from the PCR reads. This table has 460,000 or so distinct CDR3 sequences, 20% to 25% appearing once. Specimen: naive CD8+ T cells from blood, with Jurkat cell RNA spiked in. The receptor source for this set is a human donor in good health. Some libraries in this study had Jurkat cell RNA spiked in. Each CDR3 is given with its conserved first and last residue. The D gene is left open where the match is weak.

d_gene,j_gene,v_gene,CDR3aa
-,TRBJ1-1,TRBV4-3,CASSPGRHSNTEAFF
TRBD1,TRBJ2-7,TRBV19,CASSFSGTGAYEQYF
-,TRBJ2-1,TRBV24-1,CATSGVPNEQFF
-,TRBJ2-7,TRBV7-9,CASSPVYEQYF
TRBD2,TRBJ2-5,TRBV4-1,CASSQATSGGHQETQYF
TRBD2,TRBJ2-2,TRBV28,CASSLVGGGRTGELFF
-,TRBJ1-1,TRBV2,CASSEGHLNTEAFF
-,TRBJ2-5,TRBV12-3/TRBV12-4,CASQVGPEETQYF
TRBD2,TRBJ2-3,TRBV24-1,CATSDFVLAGVAGTDTQYF
TRBD1,TRBJ1-1,TRBV2,CASSDRDSEAFF
-,TRBJ1-6,TRBV4-3,CASSQFLDSPLHF
-,TRBJ1-5,TRBV6-5,CVSSYSSSNQPQHF
-,TRBJ2-7,TRBV6-5,CASSYSNFGGREQYF
-,TRBJ2-1,TRBV5-4,CASSWGTGLDEQFF
-,TRBJ1-5,TRBV19,CASSVGGTQPQHF
-,TRBJ2-3,TRBV7-9,CASSPQTRDTQYF
-,TRBJ2-7,TRBV7-9,CASSKGSGEQYF
TRBD1,TRBJ2-7,TRBV19,CASSTPRDRGVHEQYF
-,TRBJ2-6,TRBV27,CASSLSGTGANVLTF
TRBD2,TRBJ2-3,TRBV28,CASSPGLVADTQYF
TRBD2,TRBJ2-1,TRBV7-9,CASSLVQAGGLNEQFF
-,TRBJ1-5,TRBV28,CASSFYGNQPQHF
TRBD2,TRBJ2-1,TRBV7-9,CASSLALAENDEQFF
-,TRBJ1-1,TRBV29-1,CSVHLNTEAFF
-,TRBJ2-5,TRBV10-2,CASSAGKETQYF
-,TRBJ2-1,TRBV7-9,CASSFERPGEQFF
TRBD2,TRBJ2-4,TRBV27,CASSLRLAGGGTKNIQYF
-,TRBJ1-1,TRBV20-1,CSAWGPGTSEAFF